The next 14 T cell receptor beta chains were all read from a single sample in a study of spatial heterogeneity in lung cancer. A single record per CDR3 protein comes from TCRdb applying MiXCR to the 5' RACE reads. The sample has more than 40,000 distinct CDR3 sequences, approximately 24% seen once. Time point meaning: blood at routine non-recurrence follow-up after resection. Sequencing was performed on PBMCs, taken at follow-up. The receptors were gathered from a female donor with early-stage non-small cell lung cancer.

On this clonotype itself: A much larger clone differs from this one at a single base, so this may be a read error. DNA of the CDR3: TGTGTCAGCCGCCGCCGCCTCTCTGGAAACACCATATATTTT. Its protein is CVSRRRLSGNTIYF. The V and J genes are TRBV12-3 or TRBV12-4 and TRBJ1-3; no clear D gene. The CDR3 is made up of 14 amino acids.

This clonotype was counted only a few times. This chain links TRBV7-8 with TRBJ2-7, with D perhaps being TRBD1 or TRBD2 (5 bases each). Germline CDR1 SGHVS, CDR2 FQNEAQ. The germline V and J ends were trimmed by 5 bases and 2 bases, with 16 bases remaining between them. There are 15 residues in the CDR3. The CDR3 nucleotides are TGTGCCAGCAGCGTATGGGCCGGGACGGCCTACGAGCAGTACTTC. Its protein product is CASSVWAGTAYEQYF. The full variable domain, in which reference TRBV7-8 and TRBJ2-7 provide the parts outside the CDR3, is GAGVSQSPRYKVAKRGQDVALRCDPISGHVSLFWYQQALGQGPEFLTYFQNEAQLDKSGLPSDRFFAERPEGSVSTLKIQRTQQEDSAVYLCASSVWAGTAYEQYFGPGTRLTVT.

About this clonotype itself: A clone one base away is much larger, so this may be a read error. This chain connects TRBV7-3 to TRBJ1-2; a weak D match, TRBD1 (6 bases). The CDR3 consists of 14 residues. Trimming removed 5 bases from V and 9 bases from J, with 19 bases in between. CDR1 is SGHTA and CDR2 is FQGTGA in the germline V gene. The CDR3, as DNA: TGTGCCAGCAGCCTCACCGGTCGACAGGTTTGCTACACCTTC. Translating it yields CASSLTGRQVCYTF.

CDR3 nucleotide sequence: TGTGCCAGCAGCCAGGACACTCTAGCGGGAGTAATTGGTAGCTCCTACAATGAGCAGTTCTTC. Protein sequence: CASSQDTLAGVIGSSYNEQFF. The chain has TRBV14 and TRBJ2-1; 10 bases match TRBD2. The trim removed 3 bases at V and 0 bases at J, leaving 17 bases unmatched. The CDR3 contains 21 residues. Germline V CDR1 and CDR2: SGHDN, FVKESK.

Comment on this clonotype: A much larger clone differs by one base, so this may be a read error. CDR3 bases: TGTGCCAGCAGACGCCCAGGGACAGGGGAACAGCCCCAGCATTTT. This translates into CASRRPGTGEQPQHF. The chain carries TRBV12-3 or TRBV12-4 and TRBJ1-5; 10 nucleotides match TRBD1. This CDR3 is built from 15 residues. With V trimmed by 6 bases and J by 7 bases, 9 bases remained unmatched.

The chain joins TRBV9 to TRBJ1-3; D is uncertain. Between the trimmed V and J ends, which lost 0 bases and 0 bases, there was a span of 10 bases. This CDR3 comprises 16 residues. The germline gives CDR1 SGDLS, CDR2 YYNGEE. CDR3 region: CASSVELAYSGNTIYF. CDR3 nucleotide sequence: TGTGCCAGCAGCGTAGAGTTGGCGTACTCTGGAAACACCATATATTTT.

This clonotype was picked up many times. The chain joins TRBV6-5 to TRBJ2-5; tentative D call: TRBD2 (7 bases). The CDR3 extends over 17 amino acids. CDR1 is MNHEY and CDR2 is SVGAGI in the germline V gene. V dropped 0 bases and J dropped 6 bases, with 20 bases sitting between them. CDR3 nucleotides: TGTGCCAGCAGTTACTCGCCCCGGGGGGCCGGTGGAAAGACCCAGTACTTC. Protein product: CASSYSPRGAGGKTQYF.

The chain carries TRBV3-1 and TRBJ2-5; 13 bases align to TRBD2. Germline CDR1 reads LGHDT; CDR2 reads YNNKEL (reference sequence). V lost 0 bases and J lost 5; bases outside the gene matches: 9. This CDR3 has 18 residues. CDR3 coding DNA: TGTGCCAGCAGCCAAGATATCCCGACTAGCGGGGGGCGGGAGACCCAGTACTTC. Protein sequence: CASSQDIPTSGGRETQYF.

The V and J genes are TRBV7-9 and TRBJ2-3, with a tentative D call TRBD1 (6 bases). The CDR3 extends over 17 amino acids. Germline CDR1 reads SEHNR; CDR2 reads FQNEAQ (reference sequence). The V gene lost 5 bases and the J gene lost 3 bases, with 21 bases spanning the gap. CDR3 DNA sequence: TGTGCCAGCAGCCCGATCAGTATCGGGACAATAACAGATACGCAGTATTTT. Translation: CASSPISIGTITDTQYF.

CDR3 region: CASTPFRDLNTEAFF. DNA for the CDR3: TGTGCCAGCACGCCTTTCAGGGACCTGAACACTGAAGCTTTCTTT. The rearrangement joins TRBV19 to TRBJ1-1, with D perhaps TRBD1 (5 bases). CDR1 and CDR2 (germline): LNHDA, SQIVND (reference sequence). V gave up 9 bases and J gave up 0 bases, with 17 bases separating them. This CDR3 has 15 residues.

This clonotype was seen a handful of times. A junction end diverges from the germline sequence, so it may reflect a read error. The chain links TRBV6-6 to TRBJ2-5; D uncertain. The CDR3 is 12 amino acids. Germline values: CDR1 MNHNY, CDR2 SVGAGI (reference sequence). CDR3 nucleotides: TGTGCCAGCAGTTACTCGAAAGAGACCCAGTACTTT. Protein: CASSYSKETQYF.

DNA for the CDR3: TGTGCCAGCAGTACGGCCCAGGCCGGGGAGCTGTTTTTT. Protein product: CASSTAQAGELFF. The chain is built from TRBV12-3 or TRBV12-4 and TRBJ2-2; D unclear. V gave up 5 bases and J gave up 6 bases, with 10 bases separating them. The CDR3 runs to 13 residues.

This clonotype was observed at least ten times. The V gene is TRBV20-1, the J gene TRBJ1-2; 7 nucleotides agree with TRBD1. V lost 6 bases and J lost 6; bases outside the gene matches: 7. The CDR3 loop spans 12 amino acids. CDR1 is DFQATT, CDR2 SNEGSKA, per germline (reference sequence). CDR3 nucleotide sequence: TGCAGTGCGCCTGGGACAGTGAATGGCTACACCTTC. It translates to CSAPGTVNGYTF.

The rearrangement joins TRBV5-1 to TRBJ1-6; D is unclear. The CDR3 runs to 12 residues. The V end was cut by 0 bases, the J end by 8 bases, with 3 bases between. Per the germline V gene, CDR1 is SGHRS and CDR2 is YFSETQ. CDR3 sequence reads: CASSLGDSPLHF. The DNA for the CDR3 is TGCGCCAGCAGCTTGGGAGATTCACCCCTCCACTTT.